The 30 T cell receptor beta chains below were found in one sample sequenced in a study of shared clonotypes between healthy human individuals. The protocol was immunoSEQ multiplex PCR, while the TCRdb copy is restricted to in-frame clones and leaves out a portion. Of around 1.6 million clones in the sample, approximately 98% were seen once. The material sequenced was naive CD4+ T cells sorted from blood. The subset denotes: CD45RA+ positively selected. These receptors all stem from a man between 25 and 39 years old in good health.

V gene TRBV14 combines with J gene TRBJ1-2; 9 bases match TRBD1. This CDR3 has 14 residues. Germline CDR1 is SGHDN and CDR2 is FVKESK. V dropped 4 bases and J dropped 2; count of bases not matched to a gene: 2. The CDR3 sequence is CASSRDRVNYGYTF. In nucleotides, the CDR3 is TGTGCCAGCAGCCGGGACAGGGTAAACTATGGCTACACCTTC.

The chain has TRBV4-3 and TRBJ1-2; perhaps TRBD1 as D (5 bases). Trimming took off 0 bases at V and 5 bases at J, with 7 bases between the two ends. Germline V gene lookup returns CDR1 LGHNA and CDR2 YSLEER. This CDR3 is built from 13 residues. The DNA of the CDR3 is TGCGCCAGCAGCCAAGAGCAGGGATATGGCTACACCTTC. Translation gives CASSQEQGYGYTF.

This rearrangement joins TRBV6-1 to TRBJ2-5; possible D gene TRBD2, 5 bases. The V end was cut by 7 bases, the J end by 1 base, with 10 bases between. Germline CDR1 is MNHNS and CDR2 is SASEGT. This CDR3 contains 13 residues. In DNA, the CDR3 is TGTGCCAGCATAGGTGGGAGCCAAGAGACCCAGTACTTC. It specifies CASIGGSQETQYF.

J is TRBJ2-2 and V is TRBV27, with a weak D call TRBD1 (6 bases). Trimming took 1 base from V and 2 from J, leaving 11 bases between them. The CDR3 has 16 residues. In germline, CDR1 is MNHEY, CDR2 SMNVEV (reference sequence). The CDR3, as DNA: TGTGCCAGCAGTTTATTGAGCAGGGGCAACACCGGGGAGCTGTTTTTT. Translation: CASSLLSRGNTGELFF.

The rearrangement joins TRBV18 to TRBJ2-1; the match to TRBD2 covers 9 bases. The V gene's germline CDR1 is KGHSH and CDR2 LQKENI. The junction had 8 bases not matched to a gene; V was cut back by 4 bases and J by 4 bases. CDR3 length equals 16 residues. For the CDR3, the DNA is TGTGCCAGCTCACGGACGCCCGGACTAGCGTACAATGAGCAGTTCTTC. Amino acids: CASSRTPGLAYNEQFF.

The V gene is TRBV2, the J gene TRBJ1-5, with D uncertain. Germline-derived CDR1 and CDR2 are SNHLY and FYNNEI. Trimming took 8 bases from V and 0 from J, leaving 17 bases between them. The CDR3 covers 16 residues. The DNA for the CDR3 is TGTGCCAGCGGGGTTGGCTTTATCTATAGCAATCAGCCCCAGCATTTT. It specifies CASGVGFIYSNQPQHF.

V is TRBV2 and J is TRBJ2-1, with D possibly being TRBD2 (5 bases). The ends were cut back, 7 bases at V and 0 bases at J, with 16 bases in the middle. The CDR3 loop spans 16 amino acids. Per germline, CDR1 SNHLY and CDR2 FYNNEI. Here the CDR3 DNA reads TGTGCCAGCACTCAAAGGTTTGGGAGCTCCTACAATGAGCAGTTCTTC. This translates into CASTQRFGSSYNEQFF. Together with reference TRBV2 and TRBJ2-1, the CDR3 gives the full variable domain: EPEVTQTPSHQVTQMGQEVILRCVPISNHLYFYWYRQILGQKVEFLVSFYNNEISEKSEIFDDQFSVERPDGSNFTLKIRSTKLEDSAMYFCASTQRFGSSYNEQFFGPGTRLTVL.

This chain uses TRBV10-3 with TRBJ2-5, with 11 bases lining up with TRBD1. The CDR3 runs 13 residues. V dropped 10 bases and J dropped 5; count of bases not matched to a gene: 6. Germline-derived CDR1 and CDR2 are ENHRY and SYGVKD. CDR3 loop: CATGDRGRETQYF. The DNA for the CDR3 is TGTGCCACCGGGGACAGGGGGAGGGAGACCCAGTACTTC.

The chain uses TRBV5-1 and TRBJ2-5; D is ambiguous. V shed 0 bases and J shed 4 bases, with 7 bases lying between them. CDR3 length: 13 amino acids. In germline, CDR1 is SGHRS, CDR2 YFSETQ. Here the CDR3 reads CASSLDLPETQYF. CDR3 coding DNA: TGCGCCAGCAGCTTGGACCTCCCAGAGACCCAGTACTTC. The full variable domain, completed using reference TRBV5-1 and TRBJ2-5, is KAGVTQTPRYLIKTRGQQVTLSCSPISGHRSVSWYQQTPGQGLQFLFEYFSETQRNKGNFPGRFSGRQFSNSRSEMNVSTLELGDSALYLCASSLDLPETQYFGPGTRLLVL.

The DNA for the CDR3 is TGTGCCAGTAAGGGGCCTAGCGCCGGGGAGCTGTTTTTT. Protein: CASKGPSAGELFF. The chain is built from TRBV19 and TRBJ2-2, with D possibly TRBD2 on 6 matching bases. The CDR3 is 13 amino acids. The ends were cut back, 7 bases at V and 6 bases at J, with 12 bases in the middle. Germline lookup yields CDR1 LNHDA and CDR2 SQIVND (reference sequence).

V gene TRBV10-3 combines with J gene TRBJ2-2; D might be TRBD1 (6 bases). With 4 bases removed from V and 9 bases from J, the gap between germline ends came to 12 bases. Per the germline V gene, CDR1 is ENHRY and CDR2 is SYGVKD. This CDR3 contains 13 residues. CDR3 region: CAISGQVVRELFF. DNA for the CDR3: TGTGCCATCAGTGGACAGGTCGTCCGGGAGCTGTTTTTT.

The chain employs TRBV5-1 and TRBJ1-2, with 9 bases fitting TRBD1. The CDR3 is made up of 15 amino acids. V lost 0 bases and J lost 8; bases outside the gene matches: 8. Germline V CDR1 and CDR2: SGHRS, YFSETQ. The CDR3 coding sequence is TGCGCCAGCAGCTTGGGACAGGGGGATCCAAAGGGCTACACCTTC. Its protein is CASSLGQGDPKGYTF.

The rearrangement links TRBV5-1 to TRBJ2-7, with no clear D. The CDR3 spans 14 residues. Germline V gene data show CDR1 as SGHRS and CDR2 as YFSETQ. Between the trimmed V and J ends, which lost 0 bases and 3 bases, there was a span of 10 bases. The CDR3 nucleotides read TGCGCCAGCAGCTTGGCCGTCTCTTACTACGAGCAGTACTTC. This codes for CASSLAVSYYEQYF.

As DNA, the CDR3 is TGTGCCAGCAGCCTAAACAGGGGGTCTGGCTACACCTTC. Its protein product is CASSLNRGSGYTF. V and J are TRBV7-2 and TRBJ1-2; 8 nucleotides line up with TRBD1. The CDR3 is 13 residues long. Germline assignment: CDR1 SGHTA and CDR2 FQGNSA. The V gene end was trimmed by 5 bases and the J gene end by 7 bases; junction bases not matched to a gene: 6.

The chain combines TRBV2 with TRBJ2-7; 11 bases fit TRBD2. This CDR3 has 15 amino acids. CDR1 and CDR2 (germline): SNHLY, FYNNEI. The junction had 6 bases not matched to a gene; V was cut back by 6 bases and J by 2 bases. CDR3: CASRFGTSGAYEQYF. CDR3 bases: TGTGCCAGCAGATTCGGGACTAGCGGAGCCTACGAGCAGTACTTC.

The V call is TRBV25-1, the J call TRBJ1-4; the D is unclear. V lost 4 bases and J 12 bases, leaving 6 bases between the germline ends. Germline CDR1 is MGHDK and CDR2 is SYGVNS. CDR3 length: 10 residues. This CDR3 is CASSGRELFF. The CDR3 DNA follows: TGTGCCAGCAGTGGGCGGGAACTGTTTTTT.

V and J are TRBV5-6 and TRBJ2-1; D perhaps matches TRBD2 (5 bases). Looked up from germline, CDR1 is SGHDT and CDR2 is YYEEEE. The CDR3 covers 12 residues. The ends were cut back, 2 bases at V and 13 bases at J, with 13 bases in the middle. CDR3 coding DNA: TGTGCCAGCAGCTTACTAGAGGTAGGACAGTTCTTC. This gives the protein CASSLLEVGQFF.

The count of this clone is one. This CDR3 reads CASYLDRNTEAFF. DNA of the CDR3: TGTGCCAGCTACTTGGACAGGAACACTGAAGCTTTCTTT. The chain recombines TRBV2 with TRBJ1-1, with a weak D call TRBD1 (6 bases). Per germline, CDR1 SNHLY and CDR2 FYNNEI. Trimming took 8 bases from V and 1 from J, leaving 11 bases between them. The CDR3 consists of 13 residues.

The chain has TRBV29-1 and TRBJ2-1; 11 bases are a match to TRBD2. The V and J ends lost 6 bases and 15 bases, in that order; junction bases with no gene match: 10. Germline loops: CDR1 SQVTM, CDR2 ANQGSEA. This CDR3 region has 12 residues. The CDR3 loop reads CSVDRTSGPLFF. The CDR3 bases are TGCAGCGTCGACCGGACTAGCGGGCCGTTGTTCTTC.

J is TRBJ2-7 and V is TRBV7-3; D gene uncertain. Trimming shortened V by 0 bases and J by 5 bases, and 8 bases separated the two germline ends. CDR1 is SGHTA and CDR2 is FQGTGA in the germline V gene. The CDR3 is made up of 13 amino acids. The chain's CDR3 is CASSLTPPDEQYF. The CDR3 region has the DNA TGTGCCAGCAGCTTAACCCCCCCGGACGAGCAGTACTTC. Using reference TRBV7-3 and TRBJ2-7 for the parts outside the CDR3, the full variable domain is GAGVSQTPSNKVTEKGKYVELRCDPISGHTALYWYRQSLGQGPEFLIYFQGTGAADDSGLPNDRFFAVRPEGSVSTLKIQRTERGDSAVYLCASSLTPPDEQYFGPGTRLTVT.

The CDR3, as DNA: TGTGCCAGCACCATGGGATTCAGGGGGGAAGAGACCCAGTACTTC. This codes for CASTMGFRGEETQYF. V gene TRBV7-6 combines with J gene TRBJ2-5; D possibly corresponds to TRBD1 (7 bases). Germline V gene data show CDR1 as SGHVS and CDR2 as FNYEAQ. Trimming stripped 7 bases from V and 3 bases from J, with 18 bases between. CDR3 length: 15 amino acids.

V gene TRBV2 combines with J gene TRBJ2-1, with D maybe TRBD2 (7 bases). The germline V gene has CDR1 SNHLY and CDR2 FYNNEI. Between the trimmed V and J ends, which lost 5 bases and 7 bases, there was a span of 24 bases. CDR3 size: 17 residues. This CDR3 is CASSLSGAGAITNEQFF. CDR3 in DNA: TGTGCCAGCAGTTTGTCCGGGGCGGGGGCTATTACTAATGAGCAGTTCTTC.

The rearrangement links TRBV11-2 to TRBJ2-1, with unresolved D. The CDR3 totals 14 residues. Germline lookup yields CDR1 SGHAT and CDR2 FQNNGV. With 1 base removed from V and 4 bases from J, the gap between germline ends came to 8 bases. CDR3 nucleotides: TGTGCCAGCAGCTTAGCCCCATCGTACAATGAGCAGTTCTTC. Translation gives CASSLAPSYNEQFF.

CDR3 bases: TGCGCCAGCAGCGGCGGGACTAGCGGACTCTTCACAGATACGCAGTATTTT. Amino acids: CASSGGTSGLFTDTQYF. The chain uses TRBV5-1 and TRBJ2-3; 11 bases are shared with TRBD2. The CDR3 is 17 residues long. Germline trimming cut 4 bases from V and 2 bases from J; bases unmatched to any gene: 9. Germline V lookup: CDR1 SGHRS, CDR2 YFSETQ.

This chain uses TRBV30 with TRBJ2-3, with TRBD2 matching 11 bases. The CDR3 contains 17 residues. Germline V gene sequence: CDR1 GTSNPN, CDR2 SVGIG (reference sequence). V shed 5 bases and J 1 base; nucleotides not matched to a gene: 11. The CDR3 DNA reads TGTGCCTGGCTCCCTAGCGGGAGGCTTGCTGGCACAGATACGCAGTATTTT. Its protein product is CAWLPSGRLAGTDTQYF.

CDR3 residues: CASSLTRASEIGTRQETQYF. As DNA, the CDR3 is TGCGCCAGCAGCTTAACCCGGGCCTCGGAAATCGGGACGCGACAAGAGACCCAGTACTTC. This sequence joins TRBV5-1 and TRBJ2-5; possibly TRBD1 or TRBD2 for D (5 bases each). V shed 2 bases and J shed 2 bases, with 28 bases lying between them. The CDR3 runs 20 residues. From germline, CDR1 is SGHRS and CDR2 YFSETQ.

V and J are TRBV5-1 and TRBJ2-3; 10 bases fit TRBD2. The germline gives CDR1 SGHRS, CDR2 YFSETQ. This CDR3 has 15 residues. The V gene end was trimmed by 2 bases and the J gene end by 2 bases; junction bases not matched to a gene: 2. This chain's CDR3 is CASSLGTSVTDTQYF. The CDR3 nucleotides read TGCGCCAGCAGCTTAGGGACTAGCGTCACAGATACGCAGTATTTT.

The chain combines TRBV28 with TRBJ1-5; the D is unclear. The germline CDR1 and CDR2 sequences are MDHEN and SYDVKM. Between the trimmed V and J ends, which lost 4 bases and 2 bases, there was a span of 6 bases. The CDR3 is 13 amino acids. The CDR3 sequence is CASSYRGNQPQHF. The CDR3 nucleotides are TGTGCCAGCAGTTATCGGGGCAATCAGCCCCAGCATTTT. Full variable domain (remainder filled in from reference TRBV28 and TRBJ1-5): DVKVTQSSRYLVKRTGEKVFLECVQDMDHENMFWYRQDPGLGLRLIYFSYDVKMKEKGDIPEGYSVSREKKERFSLILESASTNQTSMYLCASSYRGNQPQHFGDGTRLSIL.

The gene calls are TRBV5-1 and TRBJ2-7; 10 bases line up with TRBD2. The CDR3 spans 15 residues. The germline V gene has CDR1 SGHRS and CDR2 YFSETQ. Losses at the gene ends were 3 bases for V and 3 bases for J; bases not matched to a gene: 6. This chain's CDR3 is CASSSTGTSDYEQYF. CDR3 nucleotide sequence: TGCGCCAGCAGCTCCACCGGGACTAGCGACTACGAGCAGTACTTC.

The chain joins TRBV5-4 to TRBJ1-3; perhaps TRBD1 as D (5 bases). V was trimmed by 3 bases and J by 0 bases, leaving 7 bases between them. Germline V lookup: CDR1 SGHNT, CDR2 YYREEE (reference sequence). CDR3 size: 14 residues. The CDR3 DNA sequence: TGTGCCAGCAGCTCAGGGCTCTCTGGAAACACCATATATTTT. It yields the protein CASSSGLSGNTIYF. Together with reference TRBV5-4 and TRBJ1-3, the CDR3 gives the full variable domain: ETGVTQSPTHLIKTRGQQVTLRCSSQSGHNTVSWYQQALGQGPQFIFQYYREEENGRGNFPPRFSGLQFPNYSSELNVNALELDDSALYLCASSSGLSGNTIYFGEGSWLTVV.